This T cell receptor (beta chain) was sequenced for a study of T cell clones after liver transplantation. Overall study context: A pre-transplant mixed lymphocyte reaction with TCRbeta sequencing defined graft-donor-reactive clones followed in post-transplant blood. Standard immunosuppression, with no induction, continued until 12-24 months after transplant.

Deletions cut 3 bases from V and 3 bases from J, with 9 bases between. This CDR3 contains 13 residues. Germline CDR1 reads LGHNA; CDR2 reads YSLEER. Using immunoSEQ multiplex PCR, the repertoire was profiled, and TCRdb retains in-frame clones only, with some absent. In the table there are tens of thousands of clones, around 84% of which are singletons. The specimen was CD4+ T cells from blood, collected 48 months after liver transplant. The chain recombines TRBV4-3 with TRBJ2-7; D gene ambiguous. This TCR was recovered from a human patient who received a liver transplant. The graft donor may account for some of the T cells. The chain's CDR3 is CASSQSPFYEQYF. The CDR3 bases are TGCGCCAGCAGCCAGTCTCCGTTCTACGAGCAGTACTTC.